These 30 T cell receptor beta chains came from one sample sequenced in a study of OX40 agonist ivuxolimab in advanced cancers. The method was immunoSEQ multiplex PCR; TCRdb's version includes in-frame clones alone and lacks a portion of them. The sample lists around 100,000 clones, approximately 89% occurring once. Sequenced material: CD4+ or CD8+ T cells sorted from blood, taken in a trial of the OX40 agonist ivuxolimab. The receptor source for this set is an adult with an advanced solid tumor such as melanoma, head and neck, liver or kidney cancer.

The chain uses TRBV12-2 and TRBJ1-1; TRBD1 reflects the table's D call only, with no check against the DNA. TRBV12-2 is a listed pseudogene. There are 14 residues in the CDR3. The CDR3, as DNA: TGTGCAAGTCGCTTAGCCAGGGGGCTCACTGAAGCTTTCTTT. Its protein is CASRLARGLTEAFF.

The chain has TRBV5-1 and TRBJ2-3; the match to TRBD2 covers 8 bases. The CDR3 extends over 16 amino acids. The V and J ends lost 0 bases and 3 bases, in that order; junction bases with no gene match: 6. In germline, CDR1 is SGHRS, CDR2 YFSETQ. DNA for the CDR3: TGCGCCAGCAGCTTGGACGGGAGGGCCGGGACAGATACGCAGTATTTT. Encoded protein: CASSLDGRAGTDTQYF.

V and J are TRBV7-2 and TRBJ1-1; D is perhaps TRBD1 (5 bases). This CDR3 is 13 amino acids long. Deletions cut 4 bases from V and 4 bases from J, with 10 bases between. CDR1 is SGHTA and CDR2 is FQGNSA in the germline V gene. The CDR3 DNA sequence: TGTGCCAGCAGCTGGGGGGTTAGCACTGAAGCTTTCTTT. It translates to CASSWGVSTEAFF.

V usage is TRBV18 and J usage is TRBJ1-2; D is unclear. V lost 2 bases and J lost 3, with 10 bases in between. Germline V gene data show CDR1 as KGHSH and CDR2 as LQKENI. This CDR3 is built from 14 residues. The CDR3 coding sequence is TGTGCCAGCTCACCAGAGAAAGGGTACTATGGCTACACCTTC. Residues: CASSPEKGYYGYTF.

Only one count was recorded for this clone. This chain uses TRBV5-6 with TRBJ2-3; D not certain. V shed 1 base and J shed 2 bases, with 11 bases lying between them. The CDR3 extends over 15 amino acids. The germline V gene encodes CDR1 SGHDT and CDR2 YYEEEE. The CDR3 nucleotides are TGTGCCAGCAGCTTGTTACCGGGCTCCACAGATACGCAGTATTTT. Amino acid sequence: CASSLLPGSTDTQYF. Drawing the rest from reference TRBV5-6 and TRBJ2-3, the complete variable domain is DAGVTQSPTHLIKTRGQQVTLRCSPKSGHDTVSWYQQALGQGPQFIFQYYEEEERQRGNFPDRFSGHQFPNYSSELNVNALLLGDSALYLCASSLLPGSTDTQYFGPGTRLTVL.

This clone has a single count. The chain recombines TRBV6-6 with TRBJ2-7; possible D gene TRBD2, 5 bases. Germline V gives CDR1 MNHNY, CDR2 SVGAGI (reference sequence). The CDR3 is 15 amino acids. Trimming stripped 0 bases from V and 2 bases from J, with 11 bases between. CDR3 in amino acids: CASSYSIRGPYEQYF. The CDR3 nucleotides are TGTGCCAGCAGTTACTCGATTCGAGGGCCCTACGAGCAGTACTTC.

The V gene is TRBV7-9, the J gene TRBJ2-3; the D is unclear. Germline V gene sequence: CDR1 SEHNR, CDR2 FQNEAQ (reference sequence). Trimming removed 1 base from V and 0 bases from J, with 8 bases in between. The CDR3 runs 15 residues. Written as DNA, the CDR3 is TGTGCCAGCAGCTTAGACGGCGTTAGCACAGATACGCAGTATTTT. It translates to CASSLDGVSTDTQYF. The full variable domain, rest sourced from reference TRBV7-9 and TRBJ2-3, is DTGVSQNPRHKITKRGQNVTFRCDPISEHNRLYWYRQTLGQGPEFLTYFQNEAQLEKSRLLSDRFSAERPKGSFSTLEIQRTEQGDSAMYLCASSLDGVSTDTQYFGPGTRLTVL.

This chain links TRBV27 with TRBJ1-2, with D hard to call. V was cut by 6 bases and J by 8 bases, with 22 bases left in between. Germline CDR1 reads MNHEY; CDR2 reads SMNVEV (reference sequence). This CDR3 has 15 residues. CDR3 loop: CASSRVGVTEGGYTF. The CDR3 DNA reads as TGTGCCAGCAGCCGCGTCGGCGTTACAGAGGGAGGCTACACCTTC.

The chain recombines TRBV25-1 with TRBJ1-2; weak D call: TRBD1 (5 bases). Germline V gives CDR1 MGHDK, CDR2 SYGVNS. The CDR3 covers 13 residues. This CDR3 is CASWGSGSRSYTF. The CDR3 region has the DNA TGTGCTTCCTGGGGGTCGGGGTCCCGGAGCTACACCTTC.

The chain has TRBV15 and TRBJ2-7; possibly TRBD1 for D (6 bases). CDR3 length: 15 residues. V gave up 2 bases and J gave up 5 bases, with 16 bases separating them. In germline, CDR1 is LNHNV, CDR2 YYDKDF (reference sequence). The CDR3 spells CATSRPKNRVNEQYF. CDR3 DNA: TGTGCCACCAGCAGACCCAAAAACAGGGTGAACGAGCAGTACTTC.

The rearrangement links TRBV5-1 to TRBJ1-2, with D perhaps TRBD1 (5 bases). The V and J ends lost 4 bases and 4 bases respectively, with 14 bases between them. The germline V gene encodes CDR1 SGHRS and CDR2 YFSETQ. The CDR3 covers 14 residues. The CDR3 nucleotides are TGCGCCAGCAGCGGGTACCAGGGAATCTATGGCTACACCTTC. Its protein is CASSGYQGIYGYTF.

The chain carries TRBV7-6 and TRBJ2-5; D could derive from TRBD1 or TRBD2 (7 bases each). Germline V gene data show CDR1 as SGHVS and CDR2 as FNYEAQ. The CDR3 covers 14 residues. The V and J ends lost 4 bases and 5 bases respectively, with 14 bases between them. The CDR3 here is CASSWGGGAETQYF. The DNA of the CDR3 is TGTGCCAGCAGCTGGGGAGGGGGCGCGGAGACCCAGTACTTC.

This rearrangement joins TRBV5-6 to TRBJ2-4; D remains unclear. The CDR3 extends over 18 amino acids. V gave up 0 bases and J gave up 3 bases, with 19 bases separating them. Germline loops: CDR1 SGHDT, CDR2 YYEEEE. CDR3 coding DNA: TGTGCCAGCAGCTTGGGTATCAAGCCGGTTTGGGGCAAAAACATTCAGTACTTC. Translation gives CASSLGIKPVWGKNIQYF.

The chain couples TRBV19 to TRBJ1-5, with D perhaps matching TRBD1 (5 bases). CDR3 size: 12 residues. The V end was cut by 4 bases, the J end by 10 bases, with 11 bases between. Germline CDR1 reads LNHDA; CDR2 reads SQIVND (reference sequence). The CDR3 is CASSSPDIPQHF. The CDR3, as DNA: TGTGCCAGTAGTAGTCCGGACATTCCCCAGCATTTT.

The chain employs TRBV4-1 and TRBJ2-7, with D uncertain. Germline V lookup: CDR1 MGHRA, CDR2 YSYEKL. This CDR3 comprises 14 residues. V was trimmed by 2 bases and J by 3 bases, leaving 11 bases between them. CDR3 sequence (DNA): TGCGCCAGCAGCCAACAGACAAAAGGCTACGAGCAGTACTTC. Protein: CASSQQTKGYEQYF.

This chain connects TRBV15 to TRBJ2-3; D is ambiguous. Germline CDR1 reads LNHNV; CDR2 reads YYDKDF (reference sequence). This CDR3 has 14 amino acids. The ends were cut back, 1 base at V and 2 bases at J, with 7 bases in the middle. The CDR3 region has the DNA TGTGCCACCAGCAGAGGCCTACTCACAGATACGCAGTATTTT. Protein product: CATSRGLLTDTQYF.

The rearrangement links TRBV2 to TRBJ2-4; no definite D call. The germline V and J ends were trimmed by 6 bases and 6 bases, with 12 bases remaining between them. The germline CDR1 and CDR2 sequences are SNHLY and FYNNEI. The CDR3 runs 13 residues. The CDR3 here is CASSSNIGNIQYF. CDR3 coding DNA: TGTGCCAGCAGCTCGAACATTGGAAACATTCAGTACTTC. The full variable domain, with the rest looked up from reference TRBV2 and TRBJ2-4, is EPEVTQTPSHQVTQMGQEVILRCVPISNHLYFYWYRQILGQKVEFLVSFYNNEISEKSEIFDDQFSVERPDGSNFTLKIRSTKLEDSAMYFCASSSNIGNIQYFGAGTRLSVL.

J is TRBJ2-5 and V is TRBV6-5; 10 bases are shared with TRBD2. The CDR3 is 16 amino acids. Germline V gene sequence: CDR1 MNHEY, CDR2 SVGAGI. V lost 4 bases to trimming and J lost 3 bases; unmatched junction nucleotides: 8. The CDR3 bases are TGTGCCAGCAGTTCAGGGTTCCTAGCGGGAGAAGAGACCCAGTACTTC. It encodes CASSSGFLAGEETQYF.

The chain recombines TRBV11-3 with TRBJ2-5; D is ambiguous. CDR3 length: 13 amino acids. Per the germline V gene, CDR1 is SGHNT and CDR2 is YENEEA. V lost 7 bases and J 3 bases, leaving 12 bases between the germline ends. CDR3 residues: CASTKLREETQYF. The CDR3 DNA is TGTGCCAGCACCAAATTACGGGAAGAGACCCAGTACTTC.

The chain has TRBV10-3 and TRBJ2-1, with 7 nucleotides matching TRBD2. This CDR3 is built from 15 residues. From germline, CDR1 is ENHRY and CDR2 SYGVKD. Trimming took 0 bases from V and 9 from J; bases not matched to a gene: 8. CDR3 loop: CAISESVGGPGEQFF. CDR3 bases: TGTGCCATCAGTGAGTCGGTGGGAGGGCCTGGTGAGCAGTTCTTC.

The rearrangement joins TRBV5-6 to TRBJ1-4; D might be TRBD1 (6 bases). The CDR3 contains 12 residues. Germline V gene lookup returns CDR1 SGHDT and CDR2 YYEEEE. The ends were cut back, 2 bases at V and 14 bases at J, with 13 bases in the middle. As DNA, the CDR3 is TGTGCCAGCAGCTTCCCAGGGGTGCCGCTGTTTTTT. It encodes CASSFPGVPLFF.

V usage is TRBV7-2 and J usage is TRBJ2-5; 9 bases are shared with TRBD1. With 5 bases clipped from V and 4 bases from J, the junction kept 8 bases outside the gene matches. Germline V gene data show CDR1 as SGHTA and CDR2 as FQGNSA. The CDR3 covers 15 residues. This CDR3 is CASSRGQGYSETQYF. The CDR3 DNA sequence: TGTGCCAGCAGCCGAGGACAGGGGTATTCAGAGACCCAGTACTTC.

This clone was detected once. CDR3 coding DNA: TGTGCCAGCACCATCGGGCCCGCGCTTGAAAAACTGTTTTTT. This gives the protein CASTIGPALEKLFF. The genes are TRBV6-1 and TRBJ1-4, with no clear D. Germline-derived CDR1 and CDR2 are MNHNS and SASEGT. V lost 7 bases, J lost 7 bases, and 16 bases lay in between. The length of the CDR3 is 14 residues.

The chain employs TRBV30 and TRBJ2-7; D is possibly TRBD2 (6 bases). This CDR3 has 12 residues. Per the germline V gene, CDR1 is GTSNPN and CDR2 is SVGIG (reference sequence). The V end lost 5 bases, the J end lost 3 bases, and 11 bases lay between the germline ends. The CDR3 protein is CAWSSGVYEQYF. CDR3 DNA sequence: TGTGCCTGGTCCTCGGGAGTCTACGAGCAGTACTTC.

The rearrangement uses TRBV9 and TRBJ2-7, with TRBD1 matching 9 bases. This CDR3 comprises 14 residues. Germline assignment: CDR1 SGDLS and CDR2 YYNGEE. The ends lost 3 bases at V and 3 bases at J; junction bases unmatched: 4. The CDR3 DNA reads TGTGCCAGCAGCGGCGGGACAGGGTTCTACGAGCAGTACTTC. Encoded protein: CASSGGTGFYEQYF.

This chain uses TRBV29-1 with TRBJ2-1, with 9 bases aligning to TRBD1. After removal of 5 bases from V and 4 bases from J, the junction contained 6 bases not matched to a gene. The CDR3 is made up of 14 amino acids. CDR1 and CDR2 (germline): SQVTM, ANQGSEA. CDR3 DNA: TGCAGCGTTAGGGACAGGGTGGGATACAATGAGCAGTTCTTC. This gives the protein CSVRDRVGYNEQFF.

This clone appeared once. CDR3 sequence reads: CASSRTAGTREEQYF. DNA of the CDR3: TGTGCCAGCAGTCGCACCGCCGGGACTAGGGAAGAGCAGTACTTC. The rearrangement links TRBV6-5 to TRBJ2-7, with 8 bases matching TRBD2. Per germline, CDR1 MNHEY and CDR2 SVGAGI. V lost 5 bases to trimming and J lost 7 bases; unmatched junction nucleotides: 13. This CDR3 has 15 residues.

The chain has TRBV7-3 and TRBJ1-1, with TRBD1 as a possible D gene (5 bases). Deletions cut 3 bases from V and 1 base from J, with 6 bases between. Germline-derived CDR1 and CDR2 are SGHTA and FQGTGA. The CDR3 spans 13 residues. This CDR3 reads CASSLTENTEAFF. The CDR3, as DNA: TGTGCCAGCAGCTTGACAGAGAACACTGAAGCTTTCTTT.

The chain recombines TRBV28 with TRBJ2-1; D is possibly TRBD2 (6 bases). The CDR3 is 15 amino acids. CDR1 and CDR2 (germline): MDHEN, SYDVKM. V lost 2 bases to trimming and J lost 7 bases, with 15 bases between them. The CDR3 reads CASSLGGIRLNEQFF. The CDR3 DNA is TGTGCCAGCAGTTTAGGCGGGATACGGTTAAATGAGCAGTTCTTC.

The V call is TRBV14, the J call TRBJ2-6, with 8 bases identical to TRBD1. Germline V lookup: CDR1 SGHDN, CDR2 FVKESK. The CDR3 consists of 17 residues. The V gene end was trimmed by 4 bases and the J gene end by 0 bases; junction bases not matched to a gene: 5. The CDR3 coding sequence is TGTGCCAGCAGCCCAGGACAGGGACGCTCTGGGGCCAACGTCCTGACTTTC. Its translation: CASSPGQGRSGANVLTF.